A single sample is the source of the 10 T cell receptor beta chains below, sequenced in a study of T cells in Graves' hyperthyroidism and ophthalmopathy. TCR beta CDR3 sequences were amplified from RNA transcripts. TCR CDR3 regions were first amplified by RT-PCR with HTBI primers. Using its own MiXCR run on the multiplex PCR reads, TCRdb lists one record per CDR3 protein. Here the sample spans fewer than 250,000 distinct CDR3 sequences, around 17% being singletons. The sample was blood. Every receptor here comes from a woman under 30 with Graves' ophthalmopathy.

This clonotype was detected many times. This rearrangement joins TRBV19 to TRBJ1-2, with D perhaps TRBD1 (6 bases). Germline CDR1 reads LNHDA; CDR2 reads SQIVND (reference sequence). V shed 11 bases and J shed 4 bases, with 17 bases lying between them. This CDR3 spans 13 amino acids. CDR3 amino acids: CAARDRLFYGYTF. The CDR3 nucleotides read TGTGCCGCCCGAGACAGGCTGTTCTATGGCTACACCTTC.

This sequence joins TRBV14 and TRBJ1-1, with 8 bases that match TRBD1. CDR3 length: 12 amino acids. Per germline, CDR1 SGHDN and CDR2 FVKESK. The V and J ends lost 4 bases and 9 bases, in that order; junction bases with no gene match: 4. CDR3 residues: CASSLDRVKAFF. The CDR3 DNA is TGTGCCAGCAGCCTGGACAGGGTAAAAGCTTTCTTT.

This clonotype was observed at least ten times. This chain uses TRBV4-1 with TRBJ2-5, with D perhaps matching TRBD2 (6 bases). The germline V gene encodes CDR1 MGHRA and CDR2 YSYEKL. V was pared by 1 base and J by 2 bases, with 17 bases between. The CDR3 extends over 17 amino acids. The CDR3 coding sequence is TGCGCCAGCAGCCAAGCGGGAGTAGTTTCAGGGCAAGAGACCCAGTACTTC. Protein product: CASSQAGVVSGQETQYF.

This clonotype was counted many times. The rearrangement uses TRBV30 and TRBJ2-7, with D hard to call. Trimming left V 0 bases short and J 2 bases short, with 17 bases between. The CDR3 spans 16 residues. Germline CDR1 is GTSNPN and CDR2 is SVGIG (reference sequence). The DNA for the CDR3 is TGTGCCTGGAGTGTATTCACTACCCGAAGGCCCTACGAGCAGTACTTC. This gives the protein CAWSVFTTRRPYEQYF.

Many counts were recorded for this clonotype. This chain joins TRBV7-3 and TRBJ1-1; no clear D gene. This CDR3 region has 13 residues. Germline-derived CDR1 and CDR2 are SGHTA and FQGTGA. With 6 bases removed from V and 4 bases from J, the gap between germline ends came to 12 bases. The CDR3 reads CASSLWKGTEAFF. The DNA of the CDR3 is TGTGCCAGCAGTTTATGGAAGGGCACTGAAGCTTTCTTT. Drawing the rest from reference TRBV7-3 and TRBJ1-1, the complete variable domain is GAGVSQTPSNKVTEKGKYVELRCDPISGHTALYWYRQSLGQGPEFLIYFQGTGAADDSGLPNDRFFAVRPEGSVSTLKIQRTERGDSAVYLCASSLWKGTEAFFGQGTRLTVV.

This clonotype was seen ten or more times. The genes are TRBV6-1 and TRBJ1-2; maybe TRBD1 (5 bases). V gave up 6 bases and J gave up 8 bases, with 13 bases separating them. The V gene's germline CDR1 is MNHNS and CDR2 SASEGT. The CDR3 loop spans 12 amino acids. CDR3 coding DNA: TGTGCCAGCAGCCCCGGTACAGGCGGCTACACCTTC. This codes for CASSPGTGGYTF.

There are many counts of this clonotype. This rearrangement joins TRBV3-2 to TRBJ2-1; the table calls TRBD2, which could not be checked here. TRBV3-2 is annotated as a pseudogene. The CDR3 loop spans 15 amino acids. In nucleotides, the CDR3 is TGTGCCAGCAGTCGTACTAGCGGGAGGGGAGATGAGCAGTTCTTC. Translated, it gives CASSRTSGRGDEQFF.

This clonotype was observed at least ten times. This CDR3 is CASSLDFRSPLHF. CDR3 sequence (DNA): TGTGCCAGCAGTTTAGATTTCAGATCACCCCTCCACTTT. The V call is TRBV27, the J call TRBJ1-6, with D unclear. The CDR3 consists of 13 residues. CDR1 and CDR2 from the germline V gene are MNHEY and SMNVEV (reference sequence). Between the trimmed V and J ends, which lost 2 bases and 10 bases, there was a span of 9 bases.

This chain uses TRBV24-1 with TRBJ2-1; unclear D gene. V shed 0 bases and J shed 3 bases, with 5 bases lying between them. The germline CDR1 and CDR2 sequences are KGHDR and SFDVKD. The CDR3 runs to 14 residues. The CDR3 DNA is TGTGCCACCAGTGATTTGGACCACTACAATGAGCAGTTCTTC. Residues: CATSDLDHYNEQFF.

This clonotype was seen many times. The chain employs TRBV6-1 and TRBJ1-5; 7 bases line up with TRBD1. J gave up 1 base and V 5 bases, and 5 bases lay outside the gene matches. The germline gives CDR1 MNHNS, CDR2 SASEGT. The CDR3 consists of 15 residues. The CDR3 is CASSHGTASNQPQHF. CDR3 DNA: TGTGCCAGCAGTCATGGGACAGCAAGCAATCAGCCCCAGCATTTT.